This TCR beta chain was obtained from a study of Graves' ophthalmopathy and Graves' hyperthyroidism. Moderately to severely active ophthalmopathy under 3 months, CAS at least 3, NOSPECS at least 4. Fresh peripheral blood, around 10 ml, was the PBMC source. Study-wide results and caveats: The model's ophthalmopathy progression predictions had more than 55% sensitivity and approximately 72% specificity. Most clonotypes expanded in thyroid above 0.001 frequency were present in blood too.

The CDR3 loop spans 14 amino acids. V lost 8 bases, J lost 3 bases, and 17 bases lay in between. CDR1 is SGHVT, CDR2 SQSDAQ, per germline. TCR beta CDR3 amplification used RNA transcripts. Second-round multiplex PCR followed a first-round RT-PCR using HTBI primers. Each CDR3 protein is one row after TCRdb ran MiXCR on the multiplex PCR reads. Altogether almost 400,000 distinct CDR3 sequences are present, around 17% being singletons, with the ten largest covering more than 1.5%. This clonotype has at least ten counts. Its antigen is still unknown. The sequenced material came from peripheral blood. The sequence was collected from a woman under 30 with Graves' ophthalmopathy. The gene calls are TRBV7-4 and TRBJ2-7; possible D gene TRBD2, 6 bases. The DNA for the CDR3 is TGTGCCAGCCCCCCCCCCTTGACTAGCTACGAGCAGTACTTC. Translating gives CASPPPLTSYEQYF.